These 22 T cell receptor beta chains originate from one sample sequenced in a study of blood T cell repertoires in COVID-19. Some clones are missing from TCRdb's copy, which holds only in-frame ones; the method was immunoSEQ multiplex PCR. The sample carries around 100,000 clones, roughly 84% recorded once. Sequencing input: peripheral blood. These receptors were collected from a woman aged 55-70 years with acute or convalescent COVID-19.

The chain has TRBV7-9 and TRBJ1-3; 9 bases are shared with TRBD1. The germline gives CDR1 SEHNR, CDR2 FQNEAQ (reference sequence). The ends lost 4 bases at V and 1 base at J; junction bases unmatched: 2. The CDR3 is 15 residues long. Written as DNA, the CDR3 is TGTGCCAGCAGCTGGGGACAGGGATCTGGAAACACCATATATTTT. It translates to CASSWGQGSGNTIYF.

The chain recombines TRBV6-5 with TRBJ2-7; TRBD1 aligns across 9 bases. V trimming: 5 bases; J trimming: 3 bases; junction bases outside the gene matches: 2. Germline V gene lookup returns CDR1 MNHEY and CDR2 SVGAGI. The CDR3 length is 13 residues. The CDR3 nucleotides read TGTGCCAGCAGTATGACAGGGGGCTACGAGCAGTACTTC. Protein: CASSMTGGYEQYF.

V and J are TRBV11-2 and TRBJ1-3; no reliable D call. In germline, CDR1 is SGHAT, CDR2 FQNNGV. V shed 5 bases and J shed 4 bases, with 18 bases lying between them. The CDR3 consists of 16 residues. CDR3 sequence: CASSPNDRRVGNTIYF. The CDR3 nucleotides are TGTGCCAGCAGCCCCAATGACCGACGGGTAGGAAACACCATATATTTT.

J is TRBJ1-1 and V is TRBV19; TRBD1 might be the D (6 bases). The CDR3 is made up of 15 amino acids. The V gene lost 5 bases and the J gene lost 5 bases, with 18 bases spanning the gap. Germline V gives CDR1 LNHDA, CDR2 SQIVND (reference sequence). CDR3 sequence reads: CASSSGRDIGTEAFF. The CDR3 DNA sequence: TGTGCCAGTAGTTCGGGACGGGACATAGGGACTGAAGCTTTCTTT.

This rearrangement joins TRBV4-1 to TRBJ1-2; D perhaps matches TRBD1 (6 bases). CDR1 and CDR2 from the germline V gene are MGHRA and YSYEKL. CDR3 length: 14 amino acids. Trimming cost V 1 base and J 3 bases, with 9 bases left between them. In DNA form, the CDR3 reads TGCGCCAGCAGCCAAGCGACAGGCTACTATGGCTACACCTTC. Translating it yields CASSQATGYYGYTF.

V gene TRBV28 combines with J gene TRBJ1-5, with D uncertain. V shed 11 bases and J shed 0 bases, with 8 bases lying between them. Germline V gives CDR1 MDHEN, CDR2 SYDVKM. This CDR3 comprises 12 residues. The CDR3 nucleotides read TGTGCCGTCCGGGATAGCAATCAGCCCCAGCATTTT. Translating it yields CAVRDSNQPQHF.

V gene TRBV4-3 combines with J gene TRBJ1-1; no definite D call. The germline V gene encodes CDR1 LGHNA and CDR2 YSLEER. The CDR3 consists of 14 residues. Trimming cost V 0 bases and J 1 base, with 6 bases left between them. In nucleotides, the CDR3 is TGCGCCAGCAGCCAAGAGGACTCGAACACTGAAGCTTTCTTT. This codes for CASSQEDSNTEAFF.

This chain links TRBV6-2 or TRBV6-3 with TRBJ2-1, with TRBD1 identical over 9 bases. Germline CDR1 reads MNHEY; CDR2 reads SVGEGT. V dropped 1 base and J dropped 4; count of bases not matched to a gene: 2. The CDR3 extends over 15 amino acids. For the CDR3, the DNA is TGTGCCAGCAGTTACTTACAGGGGGCTTACAATGAGCAGTTCTTC. It specifies CASSYLQGAYNEQFF.

This clone was detected only a few times. The chain carries TRBV7-8 and TRBJ2-5, with D possibly being TRBD2 (5 bases). From germline, CDR1 is SGHVS and CDR2 FQNEAQ. CDR3 length: 12 amino acids. The V end was cut by 0 bases, the J end by 7 bases, with 6 bases between. The CDR3 DNA follows: TGTGCCAGCAGCTTAGCGGGAGCGACCCAGTACTTC. As protein: CASSLAGATQYF.

This clone was observed a handful of times. CDR3 coding DNA: TGTGCCTGGAGGAGGGCCACCGGGGAGCTGTTTTTT. It translates to CAWRRATGELFF. V and J are TRBV30 and TRBJ2-2, with D possibly matching TRBD2 (5 bases). Germline CDR1 reads GTSNPN; CDR2 reads SVGIG (reference sequence). This CDR3 has 12 amino acids. Trimming removed 3 bases from V and 4 bases from J, with 6 bases in between.

The rearrangement joins TRBV29-1 to TRBJ1-3; no clear D. The germline V gene has CDR1 SQVTM and CDR2 ANQGSEA. Trimming left V 4 bases short and J 9 bases short, with 16 bases between. The CDR3 totals 13 residues. CDR3 in amino acids: CSVAEVGPGTIYF. The CDR3 DNA is TGCAGCGTTGCAGAAGTTGGGCCAGGCACCATATATTTT. The variable domain in full, with the rest retrieved from reference TRBV29-1 and TRBJ1-3, is SAVISQKPSRDICQRGTSLTIQCQVDSQVTMMFWYRQQPGQSLTLIATANQGSEATYESGFVIDKFPISRPNLTFSTLTVSNMSPEDSSIYLCSVAEVGPGTIYFGEGSWLTVV.

The chain links TRBV21-1 to TRBJ1-2. TRBV21-1 is a pseudogene locus. The CDR3 is made up of 15 amino acids. The CDR3 loop is CASRALAPGYYGYTF. CDR3 nucleotide sequence: TGTGCCAGCAGGGCCCTTGCCCCGGGGTACTATGGCTACACCTTC.

V usage is TRBV15 and J usage is TRBJ1-1; D gene unclear. Germline V gene lookup returns CDR1 LNHNV and CDR2 YYDKDF (reference sequence). The CDR3 covers 15 residues. V was pared by 5 bases and J by 1 base, with 14 bases between. The CDR3 sequence: CATSYRGVQNTEAFF. For the CDR3, the DNA is TGTGCCACCAGCTATCGCGGGGTCCAGAACACTGAAGCTTTCTTT.

J is TRBJ1-2 and V is TRBV2; D gene unclear. Trimming took 7 bases from V and 0 from J, leaving 9 bases between them. The CDR3 totals 13 residues. Germline V CDR1 and CDR2: SNHLY, FYNNEI. CDR3 loop: CASIREPNYGYTF. The CDR3 DNA reads TGTGCCAGCATTAGAGAGCCTAACTATGGCTACACCTTC.

V usage is TRBV30 and J usage is TRBJ2-3; TRBD2 aligns across 11 bases. Germline trimming cut 0 bases from V and 10 bases from J; bases unmatched to any gene: 6. Looked up from germline, CDR1 is GTSNPN and CDR2 is SVGIG (reference sequence). The CDR3 runs to 14 residues. The CDR3 spells CAWSVLAGGRAQYF. The CDR3 nucleotides read TGTGCCTGGAGTGTGTTAGCGGGGGGGCGTGCGCAGTATTTT.

The chain recombines TRBV5-1 with TRBJ1-2; 8 bases map to TRBD1. CDR1 is SGHRS, CDR2 YFSETQ, per germline. This CDR3 region has 17 residues. V gave up 0 bases and J gave up 2 bases; unmatched junction bases: 9. The chain's CDR3 is CASSLGGRDRLNYGYTF. Written as DNA, the CDR3 is TGCGCCAGCAGCTTGGGGGGCCGGGACAGGCTGAACTATGGCTACACCTTC. Supplemented by reference TRBV5-1 and TRBJ1-2, the full variable domain reads KAGVTQTPRYLIKTRGQQVTLSCSPISGHRSVSWYQQTPGQGLQFLFEYFSETQRNKGNFPGRFSGRQFSNSRSEMNVSTLELGDSALYLCASSLGGRDRLNYGYTFGSGTRLTVV.

This chain links TRBV30 with TRBJ1-4; maybe TRBD1 (6 bases). From germline, CDR1 is GTSNPN and CDR2 SVGIG (reference sequence). CDR3 size: 14 residues. V lost 4 bases, J lost 4 bases, and 13 bases lay in between. In nucleotides, the CDR3 is TGTGCCTGGAACTTGGACAGCCTTAATGAAAAACTGTTTTTT. Protein: CAWNLDSLNEKLFF.

The genes are TRBV19 and TRBJ1-1; the D is unclear. The ends were cut back, 1 base at V and 3 bases at J, with 12 bases in the middle. The germline CDR1 and CDR2 sequences are LNHDA and SQIVND (reference sequence). The length of the CDR3 is 15 residues. In nucleotides, the CDR3 is TGTGCCAGTAGTATAGGTGGAGGGTTGGACACTGAAGCTTTCTTT. Translated, it gives CASSIGGGLDTEAFF.

This chain uses TRBV3-1 (or the pseudogene TRBV3-2) with TRBJ1-1, with a tentative D call TRBD1 (6 bases). V dropped 0 bases and J dropped 4 bases, with 15 bases sitting between them. From germline, CDR1 is LGHDT and CDR2 YNNKEL (reference sequence). CDR3 length: 16 residues. CDR3 amino acids: CASSQDSTGGSTEAFF. DNA of the CDR3: TGTGCCAGCAGCCAAGACTCGACAGGCGGGAGCACTGAAGCTTTCTTT.

V gene TRBV7-3 combines with J gene TRBJ1-2, with D unresolved. The CDR3 runs 14 residues. V lost 5 bases and J 4 bases, leaving 14 bases between the germline ends. Germline-derived CDR1 and CDR2 are SGHTA and FQGTGA. The CDR3 here is CASSPGVSGYGYTF. The CDR3 bases are TGTGCCAGCAGCCCCGGGGTCTCAGGCTATGGCTACACCTTC.

The chain links TRBV15 to TRBJ2-2, with 9 bases matching TRBD2. CDR3 length: 16 amino acids. CDR1 LNHNV and CDR2 YYDKDF come from the germline V gene (reference sequence). The J segment lost 2 bases and the V segment lost 3 bases, leaving 4 bases of the junction unmatched. CDR3 amino acids: CATSSLSGGNTGELFF. The CDR3 DNA reads TGTGCCACCAGCAGCCTTAGCGGGGGAAACACCGGGGAGCTGTTTTTT.

This chain links TRBV4-3 with TRBJ2-3, with D possibly TRBD2 on 6 matching bases. Trimming removed 3 bases from V and 2 bases from J, with 24 bases in between. The germline CDR1 and CDR2 sequences are LGHNA and YSLEER. The CDR3 runs to 19 residues. Here the CDR3 DNA reads TGCGCCAGCAGCCACCCCTCCCCCCGGGCGGGATACCACACAGATACGCAGTATTTT. Translated: CASSHPSPRAGYHTDTQYF.